This entry is about one T cell receptor beta chain. This record comes from a study of blood T cell repertoires in COVID-19. This CDR3 region has 14 residues. V lost 5 bases to trimming and J lost 4 bases; unmatched junction nucleotides: 3. The germline V gene has CDR1 SEHNR and CDR2 FQNEAQ (reference sequence). Source study methods: Reference gene primer amplification yielded estimated nucleated cell counts. Some clones are missing from TCRdb's copy, which holds only in-frame ones; the method was immunoSEQ multiplex PCR. The D gene and trimming were derived from the DNA, and the V and J assignments and clone size from that table. The table has roughly 100,000 clones, roughly 89% seen once.

This clonotype was sampled from a human donor in a cohort sampled during active COVID-19. V is TRBV7-9 and J is TRBJ1-2, with 11 nucleotides matching TRBD1. The sample comprised peripheral blood. CDR3: CASSTGTGGYGYTF. In DNA, the CDR3 is TGTGCCAGCAGCACCGGGACAGGGGGCTATGGCTACACCTTC.